What follows is one T cell receptor (beta chain) and its context. No antigen is known for it. Base-call qualities are not available, and no considerably larger clone is one nucleotide away. Unstimulated CD4+ memory cells were also sequenced in three donor pairs, together with CD4+ naive, CD8+ TEMRA, CD8+ naive and CD8+ effector memory subsets. Sorted unstimulated T cells and proliferating T cells recovered from mixed lymphocyte reactions underwent TCRbeta CDR3 sequencing. Fresh whole blood from around 11 HLA-typed healthy donors was used to isolate PBMCs. V is shortened by 4 bases, J by 5 bases, and the region joining them spans 12 bases. The CDR3 goes from the cysteine to the phenylalanine over 14 residues. Kept here is only the CDR3 DNA, which spans 42 bases and is read in frame from base 1. CDR1 is given as PRHDT and CDR2 as FYEKMQ, both from the germline V gene (reference sequence). This specimen belongs to a study of siplizumab effects on memory and regulatory T cells (dated by TCRdb to about 2019). For context, the study as a whole: The study looked at the effect of siplizumab, an anti-CD2 antibody, on alloreactive T-cell subsets in allogeneic mixed lymphocyte reactions made from human PBMCs.

The investigation overall reported the following: No functional confirmation was obtained for the suppressive function of proliferating Tregs from siplizumab cultures. Because sequences at frequencies below about 10^-5 were poorly captured, only a minor fraction of alloreactive clones could be mapped back to unstimulated subsets. The cumulative frequency of alloreactive sequences traceable to unstimulated CD4+ memory T cells was significantly reduced by siplizumab. Of the alloreactive CD4+ clones that could be mapped, the Treg-derived share averaged about 70% with siplizumab compared with around 25% in control reactions. Compared with memory T cells, unstimulated naive T cells appeared more diverse, and naive cells seemed to make a substantial contribution to the alloresponse. For roughly 75-95% of proliferating CD4+ or CD8+ clones, no naive or memory phenotype could be assigned.

The library relied on the immunoSEQ multiplex PCR assay. About 9.9 x 10^4 TCR templates per sample were assayed by the deep sequencing platform. Genomic DNA extracted from sorted T cells was the material used for TCRbeta CDR3 sequencing. In the authors' own workflow: The R programming language was used for clonal analysis of TCRbeta CDR3 data. Comparing unstimulated samples against CFSE-low samples taken after the reaction was how alloreactive CD4+ and CD8+ clones were defined. Regulatory or non-regulatory origin was assigned to alloreactive CD4+ clones by matching of sequences to sorted unstimulated Treg and non-Treg repertoires. The table comes from immuneACCESS by way of TCRdb, which keeps in-frame sequences with V and J called. Part of the clones is missing from these tables; in studies checked, under half for an unresolved V gene and the rest for unknown reasons. The DNA gave D and trimming, while V, J and clone size come from that table. Counted in this sample were 40,000 to 45,000 clones; roughly 90% of them appeared once. Less than 0.3% of the sample is held by the ten biggest clonotypes.

The chain is encoded by TRBV13 joined to TRBJ2-1; no D gene is confidently identified. This TCR came from a human donor in good health. The specimen was naive CD4+ T cells sorted from blood. Taken with the paper, the label for cell subset or site translates to: unstimulated naive T cells. The sequenced DNA is TGTGCCAGCAGCTCAATAAAGCGACACAATGAGCAGTTCTTC. Its product reads: CASSSIKRHNEQFF.